This paragraph covers one TCR beta chain sequence. Antigen: not known. This record belongs to a study of CD8+ T cells in alopecia areata. With 5 bases clipped from V and 6 bases from J, the junction kept 6 bases outside the gene matches. Germline V gene data show CDR1 as GTSNPN and CDR2 as SVGIG (reference sequence). CDR3 length: 12 residues. The sample's treatment: oral pan-JAK inhibitor, 5-10 mg twice daily. The study's findings and limits: Tissue-resident alphabeta T cells belonging to normal skin likewise get sequenced within scalp specimens. Scalp clonality and expanded CD8+ clones among the top 100 showed significant decreases with tofacitinib.

Isolated RNA was reverse transcribed into cDNA used as the sequencing template. Sequencing was performed with immunoSEQ multiplex PCR; in TCRdb, only in-frame clones are kept and a portion is missing. This sample has around 140,000 clones, with 50% to 65% found just once. This sequence originates from a human donor with alopecia areata. The sequences come from CD8+ T cells sorted from blood, collected at week 4, from a patient treated with tofacitinib. The rearrangement uses TRBV30 and TRBJ2-7; 8 positions match TRBD1. Here the CDR3 reads CAWSPGGAEQYF. As DNA, the CDR3 is TGTGCCTGGTCGCCAGGGGGCGCCGAGCAGTACTTC.